Included here is one T cell receptor beta chain sequence, with context. Its target is not known. Germline assignment: CDR1 MDHEN and CDR2 SYDVKM. With V trimmed by 8 bases and J by 2 bases, 7 bases remained unmatched. This CDR3 has 15 residues. This record belongs to a study of response to subunit inactivated influenza vaccine. Study-level results: Each seasonal influenza vaccination recruits few new T cells, the authors suggested.

From the RT-PCR reads, TCRdb called clonotypes with MiXCR, one entry per CDR3 protein. The sample lists under 500,000 distinct CDR3 sequences, approximately 11% occurring once. The sample was PBMCs from blood, taken roughly 6 weeks after vaccination. This sequence originates from a man aged 50-59 years who received an inactivated influenza vaccine. The chain couples TRBV28 to TRBJ2-3; 10 bases fit TRBD2. CDR3 bases: TGTGCCAGCGGGCGAGCGGGAGGGCCCACAGATACGCAGTATTTT. This translates into CASGRAGGPTDTQYF.